The subject of this entry is one T cell receptor beta chain. What it recognizes is unknown. The data originate from a study of T cell responses to AZD1222 COVID-19 vaccine. The CDR3 extends over 16 amino acids. The V gene's germline CDR1 is SGHVS and CDR2 FNYEAQ. Trimming at V came to 4 bases and at J to 5 bases, leaving 11 bases not matched to a gene. The data were produced by immunoSEQ multiplex PCR, yet TCRdb's version contains in-frame clones alone and is incomplete. The table has roughly 100,000 clones, around 83% seen once. Study-wide results and limits: Possibly, clonal diversity was underestimated; donors were largely white British and included more females. Sampling captured repertoires only after the peak T cell response. Spike was spanned by vaccine-associated CD4 TCRs, with dominance at 160-218 and 743-854. Within unmutated variant regions lay the reported targets of nearly half of spike-specific TCRs.

The sequencing used peripheral blood, collected on day 0 of AZD1222 vaccination. This clonotype was obtained from an adult in good health. The chain employs TRBV7-6 and TRBJ2-7; 10 bases fit TRBD2. CDR3 sequence (DNA): TGTGCCAGCAGCTCCCTTAGGTTAGCGGGAGGCCACGAGCAGTACTTC. Its translation is CASSSLRLAGGHEQYF.